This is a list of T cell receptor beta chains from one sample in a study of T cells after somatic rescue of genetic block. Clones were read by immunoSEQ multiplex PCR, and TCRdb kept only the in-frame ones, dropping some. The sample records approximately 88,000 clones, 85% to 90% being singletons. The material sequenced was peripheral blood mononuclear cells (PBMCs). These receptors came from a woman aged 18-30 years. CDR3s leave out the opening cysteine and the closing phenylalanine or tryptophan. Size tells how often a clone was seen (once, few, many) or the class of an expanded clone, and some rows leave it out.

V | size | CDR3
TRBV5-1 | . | ASNPRADTQY
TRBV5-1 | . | ASSSAGGWGQETQY
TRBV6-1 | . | ASSLLGLDTGELF
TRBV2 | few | ASLGRRSHGYT
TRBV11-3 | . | ASSLGTGGELF
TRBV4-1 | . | ASSQGITGLSNTGELF
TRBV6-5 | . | ASSYEGATSYEQY
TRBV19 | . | ASSIVAGEYNEQF
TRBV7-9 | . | ASSLAPGYSYEQY
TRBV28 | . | ASSPPIPHEQF
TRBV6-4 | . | ASSDSAGSYNEQF
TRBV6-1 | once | AWGTATRGNEKLF
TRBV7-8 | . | ASSSPDRIFYEQY
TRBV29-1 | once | SVEEGDRDGYT
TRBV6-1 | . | ASSRRTGRSTEAF
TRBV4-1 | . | ASSQAGVVTGDTQY
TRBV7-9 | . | ASSLPGVEQY
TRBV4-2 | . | ASSQDAGGPYNEQF
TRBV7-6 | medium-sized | ASSLGGYTGQEQY
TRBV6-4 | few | ASSDATSGYNEQF
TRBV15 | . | ATSRVSGRGTDTQY
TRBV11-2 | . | ASSLPTSGRGEQF
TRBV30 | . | AWNRQGYEQY
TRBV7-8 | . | ASSLGSGSYYEQY
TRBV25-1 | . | ASGLRVGNTEAF
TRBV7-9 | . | ASVSDTQY
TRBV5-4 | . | ASSLGGIGTDTQY
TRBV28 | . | ASSLRDSEAF
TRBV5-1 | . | ASSLGDRYGYT
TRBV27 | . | ASSFGGTYGYT
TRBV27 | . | ASSQWRSTDTQY
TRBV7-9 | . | ASSLGGLFGELF
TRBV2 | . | ASSPQGGNQPQH
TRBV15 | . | ATSRYSGNSGDTQY
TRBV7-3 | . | ASSAAGGSGNTIY
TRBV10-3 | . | AISESEETQY
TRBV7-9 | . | ASSELIYEQY
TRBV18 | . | ASSPPAGGSYEQY
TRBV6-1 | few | ASSRTPENTEAF
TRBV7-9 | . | ASSPASGSSYEQY
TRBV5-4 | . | ASSFAGGAGNTIY
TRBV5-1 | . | ASSGGYFTGELF
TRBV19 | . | ASSISGPTRAEKLF
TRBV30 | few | AWSVRSYTEAF
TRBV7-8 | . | ASSLLGSTYEQY
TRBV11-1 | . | ASSVVTGVSYNEQF
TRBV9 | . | ASSSGGRRVGDTQY
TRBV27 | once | ASIPWRGLGNEQF
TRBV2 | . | ASNKMGTQETQY
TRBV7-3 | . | ASSLVPGDGDEQF
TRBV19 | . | ASSMRLAGDAKY
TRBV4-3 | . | ASSQEPGGLYEQY
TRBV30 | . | AWGYGYT